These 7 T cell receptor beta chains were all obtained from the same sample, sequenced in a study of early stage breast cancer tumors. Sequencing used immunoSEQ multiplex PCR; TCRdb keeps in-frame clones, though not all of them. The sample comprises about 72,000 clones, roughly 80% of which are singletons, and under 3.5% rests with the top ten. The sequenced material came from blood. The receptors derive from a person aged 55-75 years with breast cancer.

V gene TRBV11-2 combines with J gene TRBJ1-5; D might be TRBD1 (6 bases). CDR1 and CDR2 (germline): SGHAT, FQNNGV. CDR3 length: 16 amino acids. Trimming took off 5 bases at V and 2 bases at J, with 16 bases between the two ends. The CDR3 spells CASSGGTGIGNQPQHF. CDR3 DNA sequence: TGTGCCAGCAGCGGAGGAACAGGGATCGGCAATCAGCCCCAGCATTTT.

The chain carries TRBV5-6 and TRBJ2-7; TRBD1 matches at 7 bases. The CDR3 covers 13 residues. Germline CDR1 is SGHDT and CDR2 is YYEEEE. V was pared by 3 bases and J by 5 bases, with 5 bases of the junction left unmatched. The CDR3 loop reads CASSWGQPNEQYF. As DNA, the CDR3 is TGTGCCAGCAGCTGGGGACAGCCCAACGAGCAGTACTTC.

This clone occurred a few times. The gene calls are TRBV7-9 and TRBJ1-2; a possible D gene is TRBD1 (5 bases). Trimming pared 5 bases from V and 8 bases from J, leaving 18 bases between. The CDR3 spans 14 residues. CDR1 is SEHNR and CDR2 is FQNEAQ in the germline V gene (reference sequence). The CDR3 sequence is CASSQGRDVRGYTF. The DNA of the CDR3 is TGTGCCAGCAGCCAGGGACGGGACGTTCGGGGCTACACCTTC.

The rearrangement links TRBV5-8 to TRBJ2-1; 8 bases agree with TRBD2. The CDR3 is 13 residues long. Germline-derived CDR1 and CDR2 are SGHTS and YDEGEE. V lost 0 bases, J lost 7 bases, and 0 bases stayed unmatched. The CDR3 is CASSLAGGNEQFF. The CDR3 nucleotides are TGTGCCAGCAGCTTGGCGGGGGGGAATGAGCAGTTCTTC. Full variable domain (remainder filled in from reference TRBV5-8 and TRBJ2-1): EAGVTQSPTHLIKTRGQQATLRCSPISGHTSVYWYQQALGLGLQFLLWYDEGEERNRGNFPPRFSGRQFPNYSSELNVNALELEDSALYLCASSLAGGNEQFFGPGTRLTVL.

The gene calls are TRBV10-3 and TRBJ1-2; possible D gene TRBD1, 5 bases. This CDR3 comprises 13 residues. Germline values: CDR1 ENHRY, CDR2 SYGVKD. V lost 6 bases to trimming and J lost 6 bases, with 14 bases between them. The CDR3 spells CAIRNDGGDGYTF. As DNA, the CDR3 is TGTGCCATCAGGAACGACGGGGGGGATGGCTACACCTTC.

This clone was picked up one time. The CDR3 DNA follows: TGTGCCAGCAGTTCCCAACCGTGGGACAGGGAAAGGCCCCAGTACTTC. This encodes CASSSQPWDRERPQYF. This sequence joins TRBV28 and TRBJ2-5, with TRBD1 identical over 9 bases. V was clipped by 4 bases and J by 9 bases; unmatched bases: 15. Germline CDR1 MDHEN, CDR2 SYDVKM. The CDR3 contains 16 residues.

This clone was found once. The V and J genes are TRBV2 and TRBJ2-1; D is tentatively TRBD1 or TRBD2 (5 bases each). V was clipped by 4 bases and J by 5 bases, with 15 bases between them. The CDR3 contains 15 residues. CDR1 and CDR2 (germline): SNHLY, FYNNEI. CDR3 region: CASSVRSGTNNEQFF. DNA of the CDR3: TGTGCCAGCAGTGTGCGCTCCGGGACCAACAATGAGCAGTTCTTC.